This T cell receptor (beta chain) was identified in a study of T cell therapy after organ transplantation. Measured with immunoSEQ multiplex PCR; TCRdb has only the in-frame clones, and not every one. The sample has over 45,000 clones; approximately 94% are singletons. The germline V and J ends were trimmed by 5 bases and 0 bases, with 8 bases remaining between them. The CDR3 is 14 residues long. The V gene's germline CDR1 is SGHAT and CDR2 FQNNGV. Note on this clone: As yet, its antigen is unknown.

The receptor's source is a human patient who had received a solid organ transplant and had CMV disease. This sample comprised CD8+ T cells from blood, obtained before autologous CMV-specific T cell therapy. V gene TRBV11-2 combines with J gene TRBJ1-3; no definite D call. CDR3: CASSMVHSGNTIYF. The CDR3 coding sequence is TGTGCCAGCAGCATGGTGCACTCTGGAAACACCATATATTTT. The complete variable domain, with remaining parts taken from reference TRBV11-2 and TRBJ1-3, reads EAGVAQSPRYKIIEKRQSVAFWCNPISGHATLYWYQQILGQGPKLLIQFQNNGVVDDSQLPKDRFSAERLKGVDSTLKIQPAKLEDSAVYLCASSMVHSGNTIYFGEGSWLTVV.